The 22 T cell receptor beta chains in this list originate from one sample, sequenced in a study of control samples from healthy donors and cancer patients. TCRdb's table, derived via immunoSEQ multiplex PCR, lists solely in-frame clones and lacks some. The data hold about 130,000 clones, with approximately 92% observed a single time. The specimen sequenced was PBMCs. The receptor source for this set is a man older than 75 with head and neck cancer.

V and J are TRBV5-4 and TRBJ2-7, with TRBD1 as a possible D gene (5 bases). Trimming cost V 3 bases and J 2 bases, with 15 bases left between them. This CDR3 region has 15 residues. Germline CDR1 is SGHNT and CDR2 is YYREEE (reference sequence). The CDR3 sequence is CASSSETAKTYEQYF. The CDR3 DNA reads as TGTGCCAGCAGCTCCGAGACAGCAAAGACCTACGAGCAGTACTTC.

This chain uses TRBV5-1 with TRBJ1-6, with D uncertain. CDR3 length equals 15 residues. Between the trimmed V and J ends, which lost 2 bases and 8 bases, there was a span of 14 bases. The germline V gene encodes CDR1 SGHRS and CDR2 YFSETQ. The CDR3 sequence: CASSLPGQRDSPLHF. DNA of the CDR3: TGCGCCAGCAGCTTACCGGGCCAGCGGGATTCACCCCTCCACTTT. The whole variable domain, filled in from reference TRBV5-1 and TRBJ1-6, reads KAGVTQTPRYLIKTRGQQVTLSCSPISGHRSVSWYQQTPGQGLQFLFEYFSETQRNKGNFPGRFSGRQFSNSRSEMNVSTLELGDSALYLCASSLPGQRDSPLHFGNGTRLTVT.

The gene calls are TRBV12-3 or TRBV12-4 and TRBJ1-2; D is unclear. Trimming took 5 bases from V and 8 from J, leaving 15 bases between them. The CDR3 runs 13 residues. The DNA for the CDR3 is TGTGCCAGCAGTCTGCCCGGGCAGCGGGGCTACACCTTC. Residues: CASSLPGQRGYTF.

CDR3: CASSLEVGGPSTDTQYF. In nucleotides, the CDR3 is TGTGCCAGCAGCTTGGAGGTGGGAGGACCTAGCACAGATACGCAGTATTTT. The chain has TRBV5-4 and TRBJ2-3; D is perhaps TRBD2 (6 bases). Trimming left V 0 bases short and J 0 bases short, with 14 bases between. Germline values: CDR1 SGHNT, CDR2 YYREEE (reference sequence). This CDR3 has 17 amino acids.

The chain couples TRBV5-1 to TRBJ1-4, with D possibly matching TRBD1 (6 bases). Germline CDR1 reads SGHRS; CDR2 reads YFSETQ. This CDR3 is built from 14 residues. Trimming took 2 bases from V and 3 from J, leaving 8 bases between them. CDR3 nucleotides: TGCGCCAGCAGCTTTCAGGGGTCTAATGAAAAACTGTTTTTT. Translating it yields CASSFQGSNEKLFF. The variable domain in full, with the rest retrieved from reference TRBV5-1 and TRBJ1-4, is KAGVTQTPRYLIKTRGQQVTLSCSPISGHRSVSWYQQTPGQGLQFLFEYFSETQRNKGNFPGRFSGRQFSNSRSEMNVSTLELGDSALYLCASSFQGSNEKLFFGSGTQLSVL.

This CDR3 reads CASSLTHDYPSTDTQYF. The CDR3 coding sequence is TGTGCCAGCAGCTTAACCCACGACTACCCGAGCACAGATACGCAGTATTTT. The chain employs TRBV7-9 and TRBJ2-3; the D gene is possibly TRBD2 (5 bases). Looked up from germline, CDR1 is SEHNR and CDR2 is FQNEAQ (reference sequence). Trimming pared 2 bases from V and 0 bases from J, leaving 15 bases between. The CDR3 contains 17 residues.

V and J are TRBV6-4 and TRBJ1-2; a possible D gene is TRBD1 (5 bases). The V gene lost 0 bases and the J gene lost 8 bases, with 13 bases spanning the gap. Germline V lookup: CDR1 MRHNA, CDR2 SNTAGT. The CDR3 extends over 14 amino acids. The CDR3 DNA reads as TGTGCCAGCAGTGACTCTCTGGGACTTCGGGGCTACACCTTC. Translating it yields CASSDSLGLRGYTF.

The chain recombines TRBV6-5 with TRBJ2-1; D might be TRBD2 (6 bases). The CDR3 totals 14 residues. Germline CDR1 is MNHEY and CDR2 is SVGAGI. V lost 10 bases and J lost 2, with 15 bases in between. CDR3: CATRRGLTYNEQFF. CDR3 bases: TGTGCCACCCGGAGGGGTTTAACCTACAATGAGCAGTTCTTC.

CDR3 protein: CASSFSGGETQYF. In DNA, the CDR3 is TGTGCCAGCAGCTTCTCCGGGGGAGAGACCCAGTACTTC. This chain uses TRBV7-2 with TRBJ2-5; tentatively, D is TRBD2 (6 bases). Trimming left V 3 bases short and J 4 bases short, with 9 bases between. The germline V gene has CDR1 SGHTA and CDR2 FQGNSA. The CDR3 totals 13 residues.

The genes are TRBV11-3 and TRBJ2-1; possible D gene TRBD2, 5 bases. Trimming took off 6 bases at V and 0 bases at J, with 12 bases between the two ends. Germline V CDR1 and CDR2: SGHNT, YENEEA. The CDR3 sequence is 15 residues long. CDR3 protein: CASSLAGASYNEQFF. CDR3 sequence (DNA): TGTGCCAGCAGTTTGGCGGGTGCCTCCTACAATGAGCAGTTCTTC.

V and J are TRBV5-1 and TRBJ1-1; D not certain. V lost 3 bases, J lost 0 bases, and 12 bases lay in between. Germline V gene sequence: CDR1 SGHRS, CDR2 YFSETQ. This CDR3 has 15 amino acids. The CDR3 region has the DNA TGCGCCAGCAGCTCCCCAGGTGTTATGAACACTGAAGCTTTCTTT. Translation: CASSSPGVMNTEAFF.

This chain links TRBV5-1 with TRBJ1-5; D not resolved. Trimming removed 0 bases from V and 2 bases from J, with 6 bases in between. CDR1 SGHRS and CDR2 YFSETQ come from the germline V gene. This CDR3 is 14 amino acids long. CDR3 nucleotides: TGCGCCAGCAGCTTGGGGGCGGGCAATCAGCCCCAGCATTTT. The encoded protein is CASSLGAGNQPQHF.

V usage is TRBV7-4 and J usage is TRBJ2-7; 7 bases agree with TRBD2. Unmatched junction bases numbered 9, after V lost 4 bases and J lost 0 bases. Germline lookup yields CDR1 SGHVT and CDR2 SQSDAQ. There are 16 residues in the CDR3. The CDR3 DNA sequence: TGTGCCAGCAGCTCCTCACTAGCGACCCTCTCCTACGAGCAGTACTTC. It translates to CASSSSLATLSYEQYF.

This clone was detected only once. The rearrangement joins TRBV9 to TRBJ1-3; 7 bases map to TRBD1. CDR1 is SGDLS, CDR2 YYNGEE, per germline. Trimming removed 4 bases from V and 0 bases from J; junction bases left unmatched: 7. The CDR3 loop spans 16 amino acids. This CDR3 reads CASSRTRGNSGNTIYF. CDR3 bases: TGTGCCAGCAGCCGGACCAGGGGGAACTCTGGAAACACCATATATTTT.

V is TRBV12-3 or TRBV12-4 and J is TRBJ2-3; 7 positions agree with TRBD1. With 6 bases clipped from V and 6 bases from J, the junction kept 3 bases outside the gene matches. This CDR3 comprises 12 residues. CDR3 in amino acids: CASRTGWDTQYF. For the CDR3, the DNA is TGTGCCAGCAGGACAGGGTGGGATACGCAGTATTTT.

The sample holds one count of this clone. CDR3 protein: CATSSNRDGPGVLTF. CDR3 sequence (DNA): TGTGCCACCAGCAGTAACCGGGACGGGCCAGGCGTCCTGACTTTC. The chain combines TRBV15 with TRBJ2-6; the D gene could be TRBD1 or TRBD2 (5 bases each). This CDR3 contains 15 residues. V was cut by 3 bases and J by 12 bases, with 18 bases left in between. Looked up from germline, CDR1 is LNHNV and CDR2 is YYDKDF (reference sequence).

A few counts support this clone. The CDR3 loop is CASSARQGARPTEAFF. CDR3 bases: TGCGCCAGCAGCGCCCGACAGGGGGCGAGGCCCACTGAAGCTTTCTTT. This chain links TRBV4-1 with TRBJ1-1; the match to TRBD1 covers 10 bases. Germline V CDR1 and CDR2: MGHRA, YSYEKL. CDR3 length: 16 residues. J gave up 4 bases and V 5 bases, and 10 bases lay outside the gene matches.

The rearrangement links TRBV24-1 to TRBJ2-2, with D tentatively TRBD2 (6 bases). Germline-derived CDR1 and CDR2 are KGHDR and SFDVKD. This CDR3 spans 14 amino acids. With 9 bases removed from V and 1 base from J, the gap between germline ends came to 11 bases. CDR3 region: CATSMGGNTGELFF. In DNA form, the CDR3 reads TGTGCCACCTCGATGGGGGGGAACACCGGGGAGCTGTTTTTT.

The J gene is TRBJ1-6, the V gene TRBV7-9; 11 nucleotides line up with TRBD1. V lost 1 base, J lost 7 bases, and 3 bases stayed unmatched. The length of the CDR3 is 16 residues. Germline assignment: CDR1 SEHNR and CDR2 FQNEAQ (reference sequence). The CDR3 is CASSLGRDRGNSPLHF. The CDR3 DNA sequence: TGTGCCAGCAGCTTAGGCCGGGACAGGGGGAATTCACCCCTCCACTTT.

The chain carries TRBV14 and TRBJ2-3; D is uncertain. Germline V gene data show CDR1 as SGHDN and CDR2 as FVKESK. The CDR3 runs to 18 residues. Trimming stripped 0 bases from V and 2 bases from J, with 18 bases between. CDR3 nucleotides: TGTGCCAGCAGCCAAGAGCACCCCGCTCTAAGGTTCACAGATACGCAGTATTTT. This gives the protein CASSQEHPALRFTDTQYF.

The genes are TRBV19 and TRBJ1-3; tentative D call: TRBD1 (6 bases). Germline loops: CDR1 LNHDA, CDR2 SQIVND (reference sequence). With 4 bases removed from V and 5 bases from J, the gap between germline ends came to 15 bases. The CDR3 contains 15 residues. CDR3 bases: TGTGCCAGTAGTACCACGGGGGGGGCTAGAAACACCATATATTTT. It translates to CASSTTGGARNTIYF.

The chain employs TRBV7-2 and TRBJ2-3, with D perhaps matching TRBD1 or TRBD2 (5 bases each). Between the trimmed V and J ends, which lost 0 bases and 8 bases, there was a span of 15 bases. Germline loops: CDR1 SGHTA, CDR2 FQGNSA. The CDR3 is made up of 15 amino acids. The DNA for the CDR3 is TGTGCCAGCAGCTTAGCGCGAGGGGTGGGGGTTACGCAGTATTTT. Residues: CASSLARGVGVTQYF.